A single T cell receptor beta chain is shown here with its context. Its antigen is undetermined. This sample is drawn from a study of radiation and T cells in renal cell carcinoma. Study overall: Nephrectomy followed 15 Gy stereotactic body radiation by 4 weeks.

Using immunoSEQ multiplex PCR, the repertoire was profiled, and TCRdb retains in-frame clones only, with some absent. The sample lists 100,000 or so clones, 75% to 90% occurring once. Overall study findings and caveats: Pretreatment tumor biopsies were lacking, so baseline clonotypes are unknown. From baseline, blood top tumor clonotypes peaked at 2 weeks post-radiation.

Time point defined: baseline pretreatment blood. The treatment: 15 Gy SBRT to primary tumor, nephrectomy 4 weeks later. Clear cell pathology was present in this patient's renal cell carcinoma. Sequencing was performed on blood, taken from a patient whose treatment included radiotherapy and nephrectomy. This TCR came from a man in his fifties with renal cell carcinoma.

CDR3 sequence reads: CASRLSGGEEQYF. The DNA of the CDR3 is TGTGCCAGCAGGCTCTCGGGGGGCGAGGAGCAGTACTTC. This chain uses TRBV28 with TRBJ2-7; maybe TRBD2 (7 bases). The germline V gene encodes CDR1 MDHEN and CDR2 SYDVKM. The CDR3 is made up of 13 amino acids. V was pared by 6 bases and J by 7 bases, with 16 bases between.